The 28 T cell receptor beta chains reported below all come from one sample, sequenced in a study of T-cell memory formation after mild COVID-19. A single record per CDR3 protein comes from TCRdb applying MiXCR to the 5' RACE reads. The table has hundreds of thousands of distinct CDR3 sequences, less than 25% seen once; the top ten hold about 21%. Sequencing was carried out using PBMCs or a T cell subset sorted from them (not recorded which). The receptors were gathered from a man younger than 35 who had mild COVID-19 (a few samples of this study predate the infection). Cell type and time point are not known.

V and J are TRBV6-1 and TRBJ2-7, with TRBD2 identical over 8 bases. Trimming at V came to 6 bases and at J to 2 bases, leaving 9 bases not matched to a gene. The germline gives CDR1 MNHNS, CDR2 SASEGT. The CDR3 runs 15 residues. CDR3 in DNA: TGTGCCAGCAGCGCCCAAACTAGCGGACCCTACGAGCAGTACGTC. It codes for CASSAQTSGPYEQYV.

This chain connects TRBV9 to TRBJ1-2; tentatively, D is TRBD1 (6 bases). The CDR3 consists of 16 residues. Trimming shortened V by 5 bases and J by 0 bases, and 17 bases separated the two germline ends. Germline CDR1 SGDLS, CDR2 YYNGEE. The CDR3 coding sequence is TGTGCCAGCAGAGGTCGACAGGAGACAACTAACTATGGCTACACCTTC. This gives the protein CASRGRQETTNYGYTF.

The chain recombines TRBV12-3 or TRBV12-4 with TRBJ1-4; D may be TRBD1 (5 bases). Trimming removed 7 bases from V and 6 bases from J, with 12 bases in between. The CDR3 has 13 amino acids. The chain's CDR3 is CASMKGRDEKLFF. DNA for the CDR3: TGTGCCAGCATGAAGGGGAGGGATGAAAAACTGTTTTTT.

As for this clonotype: A clone one base away is much larger, so this may be a read error. The CDR3 region is CASSLQTSAGDTQYF. Here the CDR3 DNA reads TGTGCCAGCAGCTTACAGACTAGCGCCGGCGATACGCAGTATTTT. This chain connects TRBV7-2 to TRBJ2-3; 8 positions agree with TRBD2. Germline V gene data show CDR1 as SGHTA and CDR2 as FQGNSA. This CDR3 spans 15 amino acids. V was pared by 2 bases and J by 6 bases, with 7 bases of the junction left unmatched.

This clonotype was seen ten or more times. The chain uses TRBV6-4 and TRBJ2-3; the D is unclear. This CDR3 has 15 amino acids. In germline, CDR1 is MRHNA, CDR2 SNTAGT. Trimming removed 2 bases at V and 0 bases at J, with 9 bases between. The CDR3 bases are TGTGCCAGCAGTGACCGTGCAGCTAGCACAGATACGCAGTATTTT. Amino acid sequence: CASSDRAASTDTQYF.

This clonotype was observed a handful of times. The CDR3 nucleotides read TGTGCCATCAGTGAGAGGGCCCAGTATGAGACCCAGTACTTC. Its translation is CAISERAQYETQYF. The V and J genes are TRBV10-3 and TRBJ2-5; unclear D gene. Looked up from germline, CDR1 is ENHRY and CDR2 is SYGVKD. CDR3 length: 14 amino acids. V lost 2 bases and J lost 5, with 12 bases in between.

The sample holds a few counts of this clonotype. This chain uses TRBV7-2 with TRBJ1-3; D possibly corresponds to TRBD1 (5 bases). In germline, CDR1 is SGHTA, CDR2 FQGNSA. The V end lost 1 base, the J end lost 4 bases, and 11 bases lay between the germline ends. The length of the CDR3 is 15 residues. The DNA for the CDR3 is TGTGCCAGCAGCTTAGGCGGGGGAGGAGGAAACACCATATATTTT. Translating it yields CASSLGGGGGNTIYF.

This clonotype came up many times. The chain links TRBV7-6 to TRBJ2-2; 8 nucleotides line up with TRBD1. J gave up 7 bases and V 4 bases, and 8 bases lay outside the gene matches. Per germline, CDR1 SGHVS and CDR2 FNYEAQ. The CDR3 sequence is 15 residues long. Written as DNA, the CDR3 is TGTGCCAGCAGCTCGATGACAGGGGAAGGCGGGGAGCTGTTTTTT. Translation: CASSSMTGEGGELFF.

This clonotype was found a few times. The J gene is TRBJ2-1, the V gene TRBV29-1; 14 positions agree with TRBD2. The length of the CDR3 is 13 residues. CDR1 and CDR2 from the germline V gene are SQVTM and ANQGSEA. The ends lost 8 bases at V and 10 bases at J; junction bases unmatched: 7. This CDR3 reads CSHAGLAGVEQFF. The CDR3 bases are TGCAGCCATGCGGGACTAGCGGGGGTGGAGCAGTTCTTC.

This clonotype was picked up many times. The chain joins TRBV5-1 to TRBJ2-3, with 14 bases lining up with TRBD2. Germline-derived CDR1 and CDR2 are SGHRS and YFSETQ. The CDR3 runs to 17 residues. V shed 0 bases and J 4 bases; nucleotides not matched to a gene: 4. CDR3: CASSLEGTSGGADTQYF. CDR3 DNA sequence: TGCGCCAGCAGCTTGGAGGGGACTAGCGGGGGCGCAGATACGCAGTATTTT.

This clonotype occurred once. This chain connects TRBV6-5 to TRBJ2-7; D unclear. V lost 6 bases, J lost 3 bases, and 18 bases lay in between. Germline V gives CDR1 MNHEY, CDR2 SVGAGI. The CDR3 sequence is 15 residues long. The DNA of the CDR3 is TGTGCCAGCAGACAGTACACCTCAGGTCACTACGAGCAGTACTTC. Translation: CASRQYTSGHYEQYF.

The chain employs TRBV20-1 and TRBJ1-3, with D uncertain. CDR3 length: 12 amino acids. Germline values: CDR1 DFQATT, CDR2 SNEGSKA (reference sequence). V lost 0 bases and J 3 bases, leaving 3 bases between the germline ends. The CDR3 coding sequence is TGCAGTGCTAGAGATCGTGGAAACACCATATATTTT. This codes for CSARDRGNTIYF.

The chain employs TRBV6-5 and TRBJ2-7; no firm D call. Germline CDR1 is MNHEY and CDR2 is SVGAGI. V was cut by 6 bases and J by 0 bases, with 12 bases left in between. The CDR3 is 14 amino acids. CDR3 in amino acids: CASREPWGSYEQYF. In DNA, the CDR3 is TGTGCCAGCAGGGAGCCCTGGGGCTCCTACGAGCAGTACTTC.

V and J are TRBV6-2 or TRBV6-3 and TRBJ2-3; 8 bases align to TRBD1. The V segment lost 5 bases and the J segment 2 bases; nucleotides outside the gene matches: 6. Germline lookup yields CDR1 MNHEY and CDR2 SVGEGT. This CDR3 spans 15 amino acids. The DNA for the CDR3 is TGTGCCAGCAGTCGGGCAGGGGGCCTCACAGATACGCAGTATTTT. Encoded protein: CASSRAGGLTDTQYF.

This clonotype was observed many times. V and J are TRBV5-6 and TRBJ2-7; no firm D call. The CDR3 is 13 amino acids. Between the trimmed V and J ends, which lost 2 bases and 0 bases, there was a span of 6 bases. Germline-derived CDR1 and CDR2 are SGHDT and YYEEEE. The CDR3 region is CASSLVVSYEQYF. As DNA, the CDR3 is TGTGCCAGCAGCTTAGTCGTCTCCTACGAGCAGTACTTC. The whole variable domain, filled in from reference TRBV5-6 and TRBJ2-7, reads DAGVTQSPTHLIKTRGQQVTLRCSPKSGHDTVSWYQQALGQGPQFIFQYYEEEERQRGNFPDRFSGHQFPNYSSELNVNALLLGDSALYLCASSLVVSYEQYFGPGTRLTVT.

The sample holds a few counts of this clonotype. The chain joins TRBV6-6 to TRBJ2-5; D unclear. The V and J ends lost 1 base and 5 bases respectively, with 2 bases between them. Germline CDR1 MNHNY, CDR2 SVGAGI (reference sequence). CDR3 size: 11 residues. CDR3 nucleotide sequence: TGTGCCAGCAGTTACTGGGAGACCCAGTACTTC. It codes for CASSYWETQYF.

This sequence joins TRBV20-1 and TRBJ1-2; D perhaps matches TRBD1 (6 bases). The V gene lost 0 bases and the J gene lost 5 bases, with 13 bases spanning the gap. This CDR3 has 14 residues. The germline V gene has CDR1 DFQATT and CDR2 SNEGSKA (reference sequence). The CDR3 bases are TGCAGTGCTAGAGATCAATGGGGGCCGTATGGCTACACCTTC. This codes for CSARDQWGPYGYTF.

This clonotype was counted only a few times. The chain uses TRBV7-2 and TRBJ2-5; D remains ambiguous. V shed 3 bases and J shed 3 bases, with 11 bases lying between them. Germline CDR1 SGHTA, CDR2 FQGNSA. CDR3 length: 14 amino acids. CDR3 in amino acids: CASSFSRSEETQYF. The CDR3 nucleotides are TGTGCCAGCAGCTTCTCTAGATCCGAAGAGACCCAGTACTTC. The full variable domain, rest sourced from reference TRBV7-2 and TRBJ2-5, is GAGVSQSPSNKVTEKGKDVELRCDPISGHTALYWYRQSLGQGLEFLIYFQGNSAPDKSGLPSDRFSAERTGGSVSTLTIQRTQQEDSAVYLCASSFSRSEETQYFGPGTRLLVL.

This clonotype was observed at least ten times. The CDR3 protein is CASTPEGHNEQFF. In DNA form, the CDR3 reads TGTGCCAGTACCCCGGAAGGGCACAATGAGCAGTTCTTC. V is TRBV6-5 and J is TRBJ2-1; D ambiguous. CDR1 is MNHEY and CDR2 is SVGAGI in the germline V gene. Trimming left V 9 bases short and J 5 bases short, with 14 bases between. This CDR3 has 13 amino acids.

This clonotype was seen a few times. A read error may account for a junction end that differs from germline. The V and J genes are TRBV7-7 and TRBJ2-1; D is possibly TRBD1 (6 bases). CDR3 length: 13 amino acids. CDR1 is SSHAT, CDR2 FNYEAQ, per germline (reference sequence). The CDR3: CASSRLRTEEQFF. The CDR3 DNA reads TGTGCTAGCAGCCGCCTCCGGACAGAGGAGCAGTTCTTC.

In its sample, this clonotype was seen a few times. V is TRBV6-5 and J is TRBJ2-2, with TRBD2 matching 8 bases. CDR1 and CDR2 (germline): MNHEY, SVGAGI. The CDR3 length is 14 residues. The ends lost 7 bases at V and 3 bases at J; junction bases unmatched: 4. The CDR3 loop reads CASTGGRDTGELFF. The DNA of the CDR3 is TGTGCCAGCACGGGGGGGAGGGACACCGGGGAGCTGTTTTTT.

The chain links TRBV11-2 to TRBJ2-5, with D tentatively TRBD2 (5 bases). In germline, CDR1 is SGHAT, CDR2 FQNNGV. This CDR3 region has 16 residues. The ends were cut back, 3 bases at V and 4 bases at J, with 18 bases in the middle. The CDR3: CASSLAGLQLGETQYF. CDR3 nucleotide sequence: TGTGCCAGCAGCTTGGCGGGTCTACAGCTGGGAGAGACCCAGTACTTC.

The table lists this clonotype with a few counts. The gene calls are TRBV5-1 and TRBJ2-1, with 9 nucleotides matching TRBD2. V was clipped by 4 bases and J by 6 bases; unmatched bases: 8. Germline CDR1 and CDR2: SGHRS and YFSETQ. The CDR3 length is 15 residues. CDR3 protein: CASSPRLADPNEQFF. The DNA for the CDR3 is TGCGCCAGCAGCCCCAGACTAGCGGATCCCAATGAGCAGTTCTTC.

This clonotype was seen only a few times. V usage is TRBV20-1 and J usage is TRBJ2-5; 10 bases map to TRBD2. Germline V gene lookup returns CDR1 DFQATT and CDR2 SNEGSKA (reference sequence). Germline trimming cut 0 bases from V and 4 bases from J; bases unmatched to any gene: 8. The CDR3 covers 16 residues. The CDR3 DNA is TGCAGTGCTAGAGATCTAGCGGGGGCCGCTCGAGAGACCCAGTACTTC. Its protein is CSARDLAGAARETQYF.

The CDR3 sequence: CSVQGVNSYEQYV. The CDR3 DNA reads TGCAGCGTGCAGGGGGTAAACTCCTACGAGCAGTACGTC. The chain recombines TRBV29-1 with TRBJ2-7; 7 bases agree with TRBD1. Losses at the gene ends were 6 bases for V and 0 bases for J; bases not matched to a gene: 5. Germline values: CDR1 SQVTM, CDR2 ANQGSEA. The CDR3 contains 13 residues.

The table lists this clonotype with a few counts. The chain recombines TRBV27 with TRBJ2-1; D is undetermined. The CDR3 covers 14 residues. From germline, CDR1 is MNHEY and CDR2 SMNVEV (reference sequence). Trimming stripped 3 bases from V and 0 bases from J, with 6 bases between. The CDR3 is CASSFTSSYNEQFF. The DNA of the CDR3 is TGTGCCAGCAGTTTTACCAGCTCCTACAATGAGCAGTTCTTC.

The chain carries TRBV4-1 and TRBJ2-5; 11 nucleotides agree with TRBD2. Germline CDR1 reads MGHRA; CDR2 reads YSYEKL. This CDR3 contains 13 residues. After removal of 2 bases from V and 7 bases from J, the junction contained 0 bases not matched to a gene. CDR3 nucleotides: TGCGCCAGCAGCCAACTAGCGGGGGGGACCCAGTACTTC. Encoded protein: CASSQLAGGTQYF.

The V gene is TRBV6-2 or TRBV6-3, the J gene TRBJ2-7, with TRBD2 matching over 8 bases. The junction had 3 bases not matched to a gene; V was cut back by 5 bases and J by 3 bases. CDR3 size: 13 residues. CDR1 MNHEY and CDR2 SVGEGT come from the germline V gene. CDR3 nucleotides: TGTGCCAGCAGTCTACTAGCGGACTACGAGCAGTACTTC. This translates into CASSLLADYEQYF.